This TCR beta chain originates from a study of blood T cells in healthy people across ages. The V gene end was trimmed by 6 bases and the J gene end by 8 bases; junction bases not matched to a gene: 11. CDR3 size: 16 residues. Germline V gives CDR1 SGHTA, CDR2 FQGNSA. Findings of the study overall: There were more naive CD4+ cells and higher diversity in long-lived donors than in aged donors.

Of note for this clonotype: Its cognate antigen is unknown.

It was with a sample-barcoded 5' primer and a J-beta primer mix that a second PCR of roughly 6 to 12 cycles was run. TCRdb re-called the 5' RACE reads with MiXCR, one entry per CDR3 protein. This table has some 890,000 distinct CDR3 sequences, 25% to 35% appearing once. The authors extracted at least 5 micrograms of total RNA per sample. This same sample was also taken into another study, of T cells of mothers and their children. From that study: In cDNA synthesis, all of the extracted RNA was used at approximately 1.5 ug per 15 ul.

This TCR was sampled from a woman aged 40 to 49 in good health. Sequencing input: blood. The chain joins TRBV7-2 to TRBJ2-2; 11 bases agree with TRBD2. The CDR3, as DNA: TGTGCCAGCAGATTTAGCGGGGGGGCCTCTAATGGGGAGCTGTTTTTT. Amino acid sequence: CASRFSGGASNGELFF.